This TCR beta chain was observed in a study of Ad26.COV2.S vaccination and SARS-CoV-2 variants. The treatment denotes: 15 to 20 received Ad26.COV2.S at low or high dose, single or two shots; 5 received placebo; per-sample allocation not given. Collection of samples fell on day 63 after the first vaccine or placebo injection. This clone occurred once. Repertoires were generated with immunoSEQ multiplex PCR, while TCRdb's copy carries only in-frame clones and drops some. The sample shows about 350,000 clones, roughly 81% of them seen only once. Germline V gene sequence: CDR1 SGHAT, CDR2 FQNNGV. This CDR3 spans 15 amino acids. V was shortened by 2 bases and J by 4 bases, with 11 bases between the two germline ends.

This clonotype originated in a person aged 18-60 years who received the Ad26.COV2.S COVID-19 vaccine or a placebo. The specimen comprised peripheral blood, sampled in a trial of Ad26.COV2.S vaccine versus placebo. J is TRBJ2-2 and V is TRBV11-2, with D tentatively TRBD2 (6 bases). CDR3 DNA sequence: TGTGCCAGCAGCTTACTAGGGACTGGCACCGGGGAGCTGTTTTTT. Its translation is CASSLLGTGTGELFF.